This T cell receptor (beta chain) stems from a study of OX40 agonist ivuxolimab in advanced cancers. Study-wide points: Both blood CD4+ and CD8+ T cells showed clonal growth by week 6 at 0.1 to 3.0 mg/kg.

This clone was detected only a few times. Its matching antigen is unknown. TCRdb's table, derived via immunoSEQ multiplex PCR, lists solely in-frame clones and lacks some. The repertoire includes approximately 12,000 clones, 65% to 80% of them detected once, and over 25% sits in the top ten. CDR1 and CDR2 (germline): SGHKS, YYEKEE (reference sequence). The CDR3 contains 13 residues. Trimming stripped 5 bases from V and 3 bases from J, with 11 bases between. This clonotype was sampled from an adult with an advanced solid tumor such as melanoma, head and neck, liver or kidney cancer. The gene calls are TRBV5-5 and TRBJ1-1; D unresolved. The input for sequencing was CD4+ or CD8+ T cells sorted from blood, taken in a trial of the OX40 agonist ivuxolimab. The DNA for the CDR3 is TGTGCCAGCAGATACAGAGCTGACACTGAAGCTTTCTTT. Translation gives CASRYRADTEAFF.